In its sample, the clone carrying this T cell receptor beta chain was seen many times. This CDR3 is built from 11 residues. Germline V CDR1 and CDR2: SNHLY, FYNNEI. V lost 6 bases and J 2 bases, leaving 3 bases between the germline ends. The source of the sample is a study of T-cell reconstitution after alpha-beta-depleted transplantation in children. Preparing the TCRbeta library involved the use of unique molecular identifiers. MiXCR was run by TCRdb on the PCR reads, yielding one entry per CDR3 protein. This sample has roughly 180,000 distinct CDR3 sequences, with 8.5% to 14% found just once. The V call is TRBV2, the J call TRBJ2-3; no reliable D call. The material sequenced was PBMCs, taken before TCRalphabeta/CD19-depleted stem cell transplant. The TCR was taken from a boy aged 2 to 9 with acute myeloid leukemia, due to receive a stem cell transplant. CDR3 amino acids: CASRNTDTQYF. The CDR3 coding sequence is TGTGCCAGCAGAAACACAGATACGCAGTATTTT.